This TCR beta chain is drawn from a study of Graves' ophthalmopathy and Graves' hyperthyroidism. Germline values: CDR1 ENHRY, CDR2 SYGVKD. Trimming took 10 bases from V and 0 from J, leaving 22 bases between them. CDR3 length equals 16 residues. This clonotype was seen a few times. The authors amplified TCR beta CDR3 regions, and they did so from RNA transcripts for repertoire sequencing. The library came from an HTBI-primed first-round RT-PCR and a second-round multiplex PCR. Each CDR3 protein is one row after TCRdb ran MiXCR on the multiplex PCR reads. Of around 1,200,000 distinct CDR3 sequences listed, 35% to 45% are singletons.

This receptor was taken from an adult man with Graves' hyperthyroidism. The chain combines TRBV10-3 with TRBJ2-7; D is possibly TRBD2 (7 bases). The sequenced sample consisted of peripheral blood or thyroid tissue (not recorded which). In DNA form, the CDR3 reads TGTGCCAGCACCCCCCTCCGGGGGGCAAACTCCTACGAGCAGTACTTC. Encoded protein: CASTPLRGANSYEQYF.